These 26 T cell receptor beta chains came from one sample sequenced in a study of cytomegalovirus exposure and HLA in healthy donors. The primer mix had 60 Vbeta and 13 Jbeta primers. TCRdb's copy holds only in-frame clones and misses some; the assay was immunoSEQ multiplex PCR. This sample has roughly 180,000 clones; 80% to 85% occur once, and the top ten carry 1%. The sample comprised PBMCs. The receptors come from a man aged 30-40 years in good health and CMV-seronegative.

The V call is TRBV29-1, the J call TRBJ2-1, with 8 bases fitting TRBD1. CDR3 length equals 14 residues. Germline CDR1 is SQVTM and CDR2 is ANQGSEA. Trimming removed 2 bases from V and 8 bases from J; junction bases left unmatched: 8. This chain's CDR3 is CSVEYGTGLDEQFF. The CDR3 DNA reads as TGCAGCGTTGAATACGGGACAGGACTCGATGAGCAGTTCTTC.

V gene TRBV9 combines with J gene TRBJ2-1; D might be TRBD2 (5 bases). The germline V gene has CDR1 SGDLS and CDR2 YYNGEE. V lost 0 bases and J 3 bases, leaving 16 bases between the germline ends. The CDR3 contains 17 residues. CDR3 region: CASSVDPPSGLYNEQFF. CDR3 coding DNA: TGTGCCAGCAGCGTAGACCCCCCCAGCGGCCTCTACAATGAGCAGTTCTTC.

J is TRBJ2-5 and V is TRBV10-3; no clear D gene. The CDR3 has 13 amino acids. CDR1 and CDR2 (germline): ENHRY, SYGVKD. V lost 4 bases and J lost 4, with 10 bases in between. CDR3 loop: CAISGSAGETQYF. DNA of the CDR3: TGTGCCATCAGTGGAAGTGCCGGAGAGACCCAGTACTTC.

The chain uses TRBV21-1 and TRBJ2-5; the D call TRBD2 from the table was never checked on the DNA. The J call is doubtful: the DNA matches TRBJ2-7 better. TRBV21-1 corresponds to a pseudogene. The CDR3 runs 14 residues. The CDR3 loop reads CASSKVVTNYEQYF. The CDR3, as DNA: TGTGCCAGCAGCAAAGTGGTAACAAACTACGAGCAGTACTTC.

This chain links TRBV6-5 with TRBJ2-5; the match to TRBD2 covers 10 bases. V trimming: 0 bases; J trimming: 2 bases; junction bases outside the gene matches: 3. There are 16 residues in the CDR3. The germline V gene encodes CDR1 MNHEY and CDR2 SVGAGI. The CDR3 sequence is CASSYSLAGAQETQYF. As DNA, the CDR3 is TGTGCCAGCAGTTACTCGCTAGCGGGGGCACAAGAGACCCAGTACTTC.

The rearrangement links TRBV18 to TRBJ1-1; D might be TRBD1 (6 bases). The CDR3 runs to 14 residues. CDR1 and CDR2 (germline): KGHSH, LQKENI. V gave up 2 bases and J gave up 1 base, with 8 bases separating them. The CDR3 loop reads CASSPDRTNTEAFF. The CDR3 DNA is TGTGCCAGCTCACCAGACAGGACGAACACTGAAGCTTTCTTT.

The rearrangement links TRBV14 to TRBJ2-3; 14 bases map to TRBD2. From germline, CDR1 is SGHDN and CDR2 FVKESK. CDR3 size: 15 residues. V trimming: 4 bases; J trimming: 12 bases; junction bases outside the gene matches: 9. The CDR3 DNA reads TGTGCCAGCAGCCGAACCGGGACTAGCGGGAGTTTTCAGTATTTT. Protein: CASSRTGTSGSFQYF.

This rearrangement joins TRBV6-5 to TRBJ1-5; 7 nucleotides agree with TRBD1. Germline V CDR1 and CDR2: MNHEY, SVGAGI. V trimming: 5 bases; J trimming: 6 bases; junction bases outside the gene matches: 10. CDR3 length equals 15 residues. CDR3 loop: CASSPTTGSTQPQHF. DNA for the CDR3: TGTGCCAGCAGTCCCACGACAGGGTCTACTCAGCCCCAGCATTTT.

This clone appeared a few times. V gene TRBV7-6 combines with J gene TRBJ1-3; tentative D call: TRBD1 (6 bases). This CDR3 is 13 amino acids long. V was cut by 1 base and J by 7 bases, with 8 bases left in between. Looked up from germline, CDR1 is SGHVS and CDR2 is FNYEAQ. The DNA for the CDR3 is TGTGCCAGCAGCTTAGGGCAGGGGAACACCATATATTTT. Translation gives CASSLGQGNTIYF.

The rearrangement uses TRBV5-6 and TRBJ2-3; TRBD2 matches 8 bases. V dropped 0 bases and J dropped 2; count of bases not matched to a gene: 5. Germline V gene sequence: CDR1 SGHDT, CDR2 YYEEEE. There are 16 residues in the CDR3. As DNA, the CDR3 is TGTGCCAGCAGCTTGGGGTTCGGGGGGGCCACAGATACGCAGTATTTT. Translated, it gives CASSLGFGGATDTQYF.

The chain joins TRBV25-1 to TRBJ2-5; tentatively, D is TRBD2 (7 bases). The CDR3 totals 15 residues. Germline CDR1 and CDR2: MGHDK and SYGVNS. Trimming shortened V by 4 bases and J by 4 bases, and 16 bases separated the two germline ends. This CDR3 reads CASSAGGLRGETQYF. In DNA form, the CDR3 reads TGTGCCAGCAGTGCCGGGGGGCTCAGGGGAGAGACCCAGTACTTC.

This clone was detected only a few times. The gene calls are TRBV9 and TRBJ2-5, with a weak D call TRBD2 (6 bases). The CDR3 is 16 residues long. Germline CDR1 SGDLS, CDR2 YYNGEE. Deletions cut 0 bases from V and 1 base from J, with 13 bases between. In DNA, the CDR3 is TGTGCCAGCAGCGTAGCCCCGGGAGAGGGCCAAGAGACCCAGTACTTC. The encoded protein is CASSVAPGEGQETQYF.

This chain connects TRBV7-9 to TRBJ1-2; D is unresolved. The germline V and J ends were trimmed by 5 bases and 3 bases, with 13 bases remaining between them. This CDR3 comprises 14 residues. Germline assignment: CDR1 SEHNR and CDR2 FQNEAQ (reference sequence). In nucleotides, the CDR3 is TGTGCCAGCAGCCAAAACAATATTCACTATGGCTACACCTTC. Protein: CASSQNNIHYGYTF.

The chain recombines TRBV27 with TRBJ2-7; maybe TRBD1 (8 bases). The CDR3 runs 16 residues. V dropped 7 bases and J dropped 0 bases, with 19 bases sitting between them. From germline, CDR1 is MNHEY and CDR2 SMNVEV (reference sequence). CDR3 in amino acids: CASTPIQGGASYEQYF. CDR3 nucleotides: TGTGCCAGCACCCCGATACAGGGGGGGGCCTCCTACGAGCAGTACTTC.

The chain combines TRBV4-2 with TRBJ1-2; TRBD1 agrees at 7 bases. J lost 4 bases, V lost 0 bases, and 8 bases had no gene match. CDR1 is LGHNA and CDR2 is YNFKEQ in the germline V gene. This CDR3 is built from 16 residues. CDR3 DNA: TGTGCCAGCAGCCAAGAGTCGGCAGGGGGGATCTATGGCTACACCTTC. As protein: CASSQESAGGIYGYTF.

There are a few counts of this clone. This chain uses TRBV6-5 with TRBJ1-1; TRBD1 might be the D (6 bases). This CDR3 spans 15 amino acids. Germline V gene sequence: CDR1 MNHEY, CDR2 SVGAGI. Trimming shortened V by 5 bases and J by 4 bases, and 17 bases separated the two germline ends. CDR3 DNA: TGTGCCAGCAGTAACGCAGGGGTACAGGGCACTGAAGCTTTCTTT. Its protein is CASSNAGVQGTEAFF.

The chain joins TRBV15 to TRBJ2-2, with a possible D match to TRBD2 (6 bases). V was clipped by 3 bases and J by 4 bases, with 12 bases between them. The CDR3 loop spans 15 amino acids. Germline CDR1 is LNHNV and CDR2 is YYDKDF (reference sequence). The CDR3 loop reads CATSSGLGGTGELFF. CDR3 nucleotides: TGTGCCACCAGCAGTGGGCTGGGGGGCACCGGGGAGCTGTTTTTT.

The chain joins TRBV7-2 to TRBJ2-3; 10 bases are shared with TRBD2. With 4 bases clipped from V and 6 bases from J, the junction kept 7 bases outside the gene matches. This CDR3 has 15 residues. Germline-derived CDR1 and CDR2 are SGHTA and FQGNSA. The CDR3 coding sequence is TGTGCCAGCAGCTCCGGGACTAGCGAAGCGGATACGCAGTATTTT. Its translation: CASSSGTSEADTQYF.

CDR3 sequence reads: CASSLSLSGGSSGKLFF. The CDR3 DNA reads as TGTGCCAGCAGTTTAAGTCTAAGTGGGGGGTCAAGCGGAAAACTGTTTTTT. The chain carries TRBV27 and TRBJ1-4; maybe TRBD1 (5 bases). The CDR3 sequence is 17 residues long. Trimming removed 2 bases at V and 10 bases at J, with 23 bases between. Germline CDR1 reads MNHEY; CDR2 reads SMNVEV (reference sequence).

V usage is TRBV6-5 and J usage is TRBJ1-4, with 8 bases lining up with TRBD1. The CDR3 is 14 amino acids. Looked up from germline, CDR1 is MNHEY and CDR2 is SVGAGI. The trim removed 10 bases at V and 8 bases at J, leaving 12 bases unmatched. CDR3 amino acids: CATRQGRRGEKLFF. The CDR3 DNA follows: TGTGCCACCCGACAGGGGCGAAGGGGGGAAAAACTGTTTTTT.

The rearrangement joins TRBV18 to TRBJ2-1; 9 bases align to TRBD2. The CDR3 consists of 21 residues. Germline lookup yields CDR1 KGHSH and CDR2 LQKENI. The V segment lost 3 bases and the J segment 1 base; nucleotides outside the gene matches: 19. The CDR3 region is CASSPSGSGSIQPPSYNEQFF. The CDR3 DNA follows: TGTGCCAGCTCACCGTCGGGTAGCGGGAGTATTCAACCCCCATCCTACAATGAGCAGTTCTTC.

The rearrangement links TRBV27 to TRBJ1-2; tentative D call: TRBD1 (5 bases). The V end lost 5 bases, the J end lost 4 bases, and 17 bases lay between the germline ends. Germline CDR1 reads MNHEY; CDR2 reads SMNVEV (reference sequence). The CDR3 is 15 amino acids. CDR3 residues: CASSPIMTVAYGYTF. Written as DNA, the CDR3 is TGTGCCAGCAGTCCGATAATGACAGTAGCCTATGGCTACACCTTC.

The genes are TRBV6-5 and TRBJ1-2, with 8 positions matching TRBD1. Germline loops: CDR1 MNHEY, CDR2 SVGAGI. After removal of 6 bases from V and 4 bases from J, the junction contained 10 bases not matched to a gene. The CDR3 length is 15 residues. The CDR3 region is CASSQDRGFTYGYTF. CDR3 coding DNA: TGTGCCAGCAGCCAAGACAGGGGCTTCACCTATGGCTACACCTTC.

This clone showed up just a few times. This chain joins TRBV7-3 and TRBJ1-1; a weak D match, TRBD1 (5 bases). The CDR3 runs 13 residues. Germline V CDR1 and CDR2: SGHTA, FQGTGA. Trimming took off 5 bases at V and 8 bases at J, with 15 bases between the two ends. The CDR3 loop reads CASSPGGGQEAFF. In nucleotides, the CDR3 is TGTGCCAGCAGCCCGGGGGGGGGTCAGGAAGCTTTCTTT.

The chain recombines TRBV7-2 with TRBJ1-2; a weak D match, TRBD1 (6 bases). V lost 3 bases and J 6 bases, leaving 11 bases between the germline ends. Germline CDR1 is SGHTA and CDR2 is FQGNSA. The CDR3 extends over 13 amino acids. The CDR3 here is CASSFLQGDGYTF. The CDR3, as DNA: TGTGCCAGCAGCTTTTTACAGGGCGATGGCTACACCTTC.

The CDR3 protein is CASSFRQAGANVLTF. CDR3 coding DNA: TGTGCCAGCAGCTTTCGTCAAGCCGGGGCCAACGTCCTGACTTTC. J is TRBJ2-6 and V is TRBV5-6; no clear D gene. Germline V lookup: CDR1 SGHDT, CDR2 YYEEEE. The length of the CDR3 is 15 residues. Deletions cut 2 bases from V and 4 bases from J, with 10 bases between.